The clone carrying this TCR beta chain was recorded a few times. Semi-nested PCR with Nested Universal Primer A followed constant-region reverse priming of full-length variable regions. TCRdb re-derived calls from the 5' RACE reads in MiXCR, one entry per CDR3 protein. The data contain about 41,000 distinct CDR3 sequences, approximately 31% of them singletons. V lost 4 bases and J 0 bases, leaving 6 bases between the germline ends. Per germline, CDR1 SQVTM and CDR2 ANQGSEA. This CDR3 has 13 residues. The chain recombines TRBV29-1 with TRBJ2-2, with unresolved D. The TCR comes from a female donor with breast cancer. Input material: memory CD4+ T cells sorted from a lymph node. Subset noted: memory CD4+ T cells, CD4+CD45RO+CD25-. In DNA form, the CDR3 reads TGCAGCGTTGGCCAGTCGAACACCGGGGAGCTGTTTTTT. Protein sequence: CSVGQSNTGELFF.